This entry lists 29 T cell receptor beta chains sequenced from one sample in a study of blood T cell repertoires in COVID-19. TCRdb's table, derived via immunoSEQ multiplex PCR, lists solely in-frame clones and lacks some. The table includes about 89,000 clones, 60% to 85% detected once. The sequencing sample was made of peripheral blood. These receptors were collected from a human donor in a cohort sampled during active COVID-19.

The chain links TRBV7-3 to TRBJ2-5; TRBD2 matches 7 bases. With V trimmed by 5 bases and J by 5 bases, 8 bases remained unmatched. CDR1 SGHTA and CDR2 FQGTGA come from the germline V gene. There are 14 residues in the CDR3. Here the CDR3 reads CASSRSSGGETQYF. As DNA, the CDR3 is TGTGCCAGCAGCCGTTCTAGCGGTGGTGAGACCCAGTACTTC. Filled out from reference TRBV7-3 and TRBJ2-5, the complete variable domain reads GAGVSQTPSNKVTEKGKYVELRCDPISGHTALYWYRQSLGQGPEFLIYFQGTGAADDSGLPNDRFFAVRPEGSVSTLKIQRTERGDSAVYLCASSRSSGGETQYFGPGTRLLVL.

This rearrangement joins TRBV18 to TRBJ2-2, with no clear D. V lost 5 bases and J lost 10, with 17 bases in between. CDR1 and CDR2 (germline): KGHSH, LQKENI. CDR3 length equals 14 residues. This CDR3 is CASSSNPISEELFF. Written as DNA, the CDR3 is TGTGCCAGCTCATCTAATCCCATAAGTGAGGAGCTGTTTTTT.

Only a few counts were recorded for this clone. The chain couples TRBV5-1 to TRBJ2-1; D unclear. Trimming removed 7 bases from V and 6 bases from J, with 14 bases in between. This CDR3 is built from 13 residues. Germline V gene sequence: CDR1 SGHRS, CDR2 YFSETQ. In DNA form, the CDR3 reads TGCGCCAGCCGGCCCCTAGATACCAATGAGCAGTTCTTC. As protein: CASRPLDTNEQFF.

This clone was observed once. This chain uses TRBV4-2 with TRBJ1-2, with 10 positions matching TRBD1. The V segment lost 4 bases and the J segment 8 bases; nucleotides outside the gene matches: 10. This CDR3 has 15 residues. Germline lookup yields CDR1 LGHNA and CDR2 YNFKEQ. The CDR3 nucleotides read TGTGCCAGCAGCCGCGCGACAGGGGGCGCGGACGGCTACACCTTC. Translated: CASSRATGGADGYTF.

The genes are TRBV2 and TRBJ1-2, with a possible D match to TRBD1 (5 bases). V was clipped by 5 bases and J by 4 bases, with 8 bases between them. The CDR3 covers 12 residues. In germline, CDR1 is SNHLY, CDR2 FYNNEI. This CDR3 is CASSTDSYGYTF. CDR3 bases: TGTGCCAGCAGTACCGACAGCTATGGCTACACCTTC.

This clone has only a few counts. V is TRBV20-1 and J is TRBJ1-2; unclear D gene. Germline V gene lookup returns CDR1 DFQATT and CDR2 SNEGSKA (reference sequence). V was pared by 4 bases and J by 5 bases, with 8 bases between. CDR3 length: 11 residues. The chain's CDR3 is CSAIRTYGYTF. In DNA form, the CDR3 reads TGCAGTGCTATTCGCACTTATGGCTACACCTTC.

The chain recombines TRBV21-1 with TRBJ2-7; TRBD2 is the table's D call and was not checked against the DNA. TRBV21-1 is a recognized pseudogene. The CDR3 is made up of 17 amino acids. CDR3 DNA: TGTGCCAGCAGCCCCCGCAACTCGGGGACTACCTCCTACGAGCAGTACTTC. Its protein is CASSPRNSGTTSYEQYF.

The chain joins TRBV14 to TRBJ2-5; maybe TRBD1 (6 bases). Germline CDR1 reads SGHDN; CDR2 reads FVKESK. Between the trimmed V and J ends, which lost 4 bases and 1 base, there was a span of 13 bases. CDR3 size: 15 residues. Written as DNA, the CDR3 is TGTGCCAGCAGCCCGACAGGAGGTGGCCAAGAGACCCAGTACTTC. Translating it yields CASSPTGGGQETQYF.

This clone appeared once. The rearrangement links TRBV6-5 to TRBJ2-3; 7 bases are shared with TRBD2. The CDR3 has 15 amino acids. Germline assignment: CDR1 MNHEY and CDR2 SVGAGI. Trimming cost V 7 bases and J 3 bases; bases outside gene matches: 10. This CDR3 is CASKTDGRRTDTQYF. CDR3 DNA: TGTGCCAGCAAAACGGACGGGAGGAGGACAGATACGCAGTATTTT.

This rearrangement joins TRBV13 to TRBJ2-7, with 8 bases that match TRBD1. The length of the CDR3 is 14 residues. Germline CDR1 is PRHDT and CDR2 is FYEKMQ (reference sequence). V shed 2 bases and J 1 base; nucleotides not matched to a gene: 1. CDR3 coding DNA: TGTGCCAGCAGCTTAAACAGGGGGTCCTACGAGCAGTACTTC. As protein: CASSLNRGSYEQYF.

This chain connects TRBV7-2 to TRBJ1-3, with 7 bases identical to TRBD1. Germline assignment: CDR1 SGHTA and CDR2 FQGNSA. Trimming took 6 bases from V and 0 from J; bases not matched to a gene: 14. The CDR3 consists of 18 residues. The DNA of the CDR3 is TGTGCCAGCAGGGGACCGGAGGGGGCCTTCTCCTCTGGAAACACCATATATTTT. As protein: CASRGPEGAFSSGNTIYF.

The chain couples TRBV10-3 to TRBJ1-3; tentative D call: TRBD1 (5 bases). Trimming removed 2 bases from V and 1 base from J, with 6 bases in between. This CDR3 region has 14 residues. Germline V gene sequence: CDR1 ENHRY, CDR2 SYGVKD. CDR3 coding DNA: TGTGCCATCAGTGAGGCAGGGTCTGGAAACACCATATATTTT. Translation gives CAISEAGSGNTIYF.

This chain joins TRBV24-1 and TRBJ2-2, with a possible D match to TRBD2 (6 bases). This CDR3 comprises 15 residues. The V gene lost 4 bases and the J gene lost 7 bases, with 15 bases spanning the gap. Germline-derived CDR1 and CDR2 are KGHDR and SFDVKD. The DNA for the CDR3 is TGTGCCACCAGTGAGGAGGGTCTGCCAATCGGGGAGCTGTTTTTT. The encoded protein is CATSEEGLPIGELFF.

V gene TRBV18 combines with J gene TRBJ2-7; perhaps TRBD2 as D (5 bases). Germline CDR1 reads KGHSH; CDR2 reads LQKENI. Trimming took off 6 bases at V and 0 bases at J, with 12 bases between the two ends. The CDR3 contains 14 residues. In DNA, the CDR3 is TGTGCCAGCTCTCGCGAAGCGGACTCCTACGAGCAGTACTTC. Protein product: CASSREADSYEQYF. Supplemented by reference TRBV18 and TRBJ2-7, the full variable domain reads NAGVMQNPRHLVRRRGQEARLRCSPMKGHSHVYWYRQLPEEGLKFMVYLQKENIIDESGMPKERFSAEFPKEGPSILRIQQVVRGDSAAYFCASSREADSYEQYFGPGTRLTVT.

This clone has just a few counts. The V call is TRBV7-9, the J call TRBJ1-6; 9 nucleotides agree with TRBD1. There are 16 residues in the CDR3. Germline V lookup: CDR1 SEHNR, CDR2 FQNEAQ (reference sequence). J gave up 4 bases and V 6 bases, and 7 bases lay outside the gene matches. The CDR3 DNA is TGTGCCAGCAGATCCGGGACAGGGAGATATAATTCACCCCTCCACTTT. Encoded protein: CASRSGTGRYNSPLHF.

There are a few counts of this clone. The chain recombines TRBV4-3 with TRBJ2-1; 9 nucleotides line up with TRBD2. V shed 5 bases and J 0 bases; nucleotides not matched to a gene: 5. Germline V CDR1 and CDR2: LGHNA, YSLEER. The CDR3 loop spans 16 amino acids. CDR3 in DNA: TGCGCCAGCAGCACCCTAGCGGGATCCTCCTACAATGAGCAGTTCTTC. Its translation: CASSTLAGSSYNEQFF.

The chain carries TRBV29-1 and TRBJ2-3; 10 bases are shared with TRBD2. V dropped 8 bases and J dropped 3; count of bases not matched to a gene: 5. The CDR3 has 13 amino acids. Looked up from germline, CDR1 is SQVTM and CDR2 is ANQGSEA. DNA for the CDR3: TGCAGCCTCAGCGGGAGGGGAACAGATACGCAGTATTTT. It translates to CSLSGRGTDTQYF.

The chain uses TRBV28 and TRBJ1-3; D perhaps matches TRBD1 (5 bases). V shed 5 bases and J shed 6 bases, with 8 bases lying between them. The CDR3 spans 12 residues. CDR1 is MDHEN and CDR2 is SYDVKM in the germline V gene. CDR3 in amino acids: CASSSRANTIYF. The CDR3 DNA follows: TGTGCCAGCAGTAGCAGGGCAAACACCATATATTTT.

This clone showed up just once. V usage is TRBV7-6 and J usage is TRBJ2-1; 14 bases line up with TRBD2. J gave up 9 bases and V 1 base, and 8 bases lay outside the gene matches. The CDR3 is 17 amino acids. The V gene's germline CDR1 is SGHVS and CDR2 FNYEAQ. For the CDR3, the DNA is TGTGCCAGCAGCTTAGAATCGACTAGCGGGAGGGAGTGTGAGCAGTTCTTC. Translation: CASSLESTSGRECEQFF.

The CDR3 sequence: CASSSGVDTQYF. In nucleotides, the CDR3 is TGTGCCAGCAGTTCAGGGGTAGATACGCAGTATTTT. The chain employs TRBV11-3 and TRBJ2-3; a possible D gene is TRBD1 (6 bases). Trimming stripped 6 bases from V and 5 bases from J, with 9 bases between. The CDR3 length is 12 residues. Germline V CDR1 and CDR2: SGHNT, YENEEA. Full variable domain (missing parts from reference TRBV11-3 and TRBJ2-3): EAGVVQSPRYKIIEKKQPVAFWCNPISGHNTLYWYLQNLGQGPELLIRYENEEAVDDSQLPKDRFSAERLKGVDSTLKIQPAELGDSAVYLCASSSGVDTQYFGPGTRLTVL.

This chain joins TRBV9 and TRBJ2-5; 8 bases are a match to TRBD2. The CDR3 has 20 residues. Trimming cost V 4 bases and J 3 bases; bases outside gene matches: 23. Per the germline V gene, CDR1 is SGDLS and CDR2 is YYNGEE. The CDR3 DNA reads as TGTGCCAGCAGCCCCTGGGGAGGCATGAGGAGCGGGAGTGGAGAAGAGACCCAGTACTTC. Protein sequence: CASSPWGGMRSGSGEETQYF.

V usage is TRBV5-4 and J usage is TRBJ2-7; the match to TRBD2 covers 14 bases. The CDR3 consists of 17 residues. In germline, CDR1 is SGHNT, CDR2 YYREEE (reference sequence). Trimming at V came to 4 bases and at J to 4 bases, leaving 10 bases not matched to a gene. CDR3 nucleotides: TGTGCCAGCAGCACCGGGGGGACTAGCGGGAGAGTATACGAGCAGTACTTC. Its protein product is CASSTGGTSGRVYEQYF. The whole variable domain, filled in from reference TRBV5-4 and TRBJ2-7, reads ETGVTQSPTHLIKTRGQQVTLRCSSQSGHNTVSWYQQALGQGPQFIFQYYREEENGRGNFPPRFSGLQFPNYSSELNVNALELDDSALYLCASSTGGTSGRVYEQYFGPGTRLTVT.

The rearrangement joins TRBV27 to TRBJ2-7, with 7 bases fitting TRBD1. The CDR3 length is 14 residues. Trimming took 7 bases from V and 2 from J; bases not matched to a gene: 8. Germline V gene sequence: CDR1 MNHEY, CDR2 SMNVEV (reference sequence). CDR3 bases: TGTGCCAGCAAAAGGGACAGCAATACCTACGAGCAGTACTTC. It encodes CASKRDSNTYEQYF.

This chain links TRBV6-5 with TRBJ2-1; a weak D match, TRBD2 (6 bases). Germline V gene lookup returns CDR1 MNHEY and CDR2 SVGAGI. The CDR3 is made up of 12 amino acids. V was pared by 6 bases and J by 10 bases, with 13 bases between. CDR3 sequence (DNA): TGTGCCAGCAGAAACGGGGGTCGGGAGCAGTTCTTC. Protein: CASRNGGREQFF.

The chain's CDR3 is CASSTNRDRGFNEQFF. In DNA form, the CDR3 reads TGTGCCAGTAGTACCAACCGGGACAGGGGGTTCAATGAGCAGTTCTTC. The genes are TRBV19 and TRBJ2-1, with 11 bases matching TRBD1. CDR3 length: 16 amino acids. Germline trimming cut 4 bases from V and 6 bases from J; bases unmatched to any gene: 8. CDR1 and CDR2 (germline): LNHDA, SQIVND (reference sequence).

This chain uses TRBV6-5 with TRBJ2-1, with 12 bases lining up with TRBD2. V lost 8 bases and J lost 7; bases outside the gene matches: 6. The CDR3 totals 14 residues. The germline V gene has CDR1 MNHEY and CDR2 SVGAGI. The CDR3 coding sequence is TGTGCCAGCCTCCTAGCGGGAGGGAAGAATGAGCAGTTCTTC. Translated, it gives CASLLAGGKNEQFF.

V is TRBV7-6 and J is TRBJ2-2; TRBD2 matches 15 bases. There are 19 residues in the CDR3. J was trimmed by 4 bases and V by 5 bases; bases with no gene match: 11. Germline V gene sequence: CDR1 SGHVS, CDR2 FNYEAQ. The CDR3 region is CASSRIPGLAGGLTGELFF. The CDR3 DNA follows: TGTGCCAGCAGCCGCATACCGGGACTAGCGGGAGGTCTCACCGGGGAGCTGTTTTTT. Based on the CDR3 plus reference TRBV7-6 and TRBJ2-2, the full variable domain is GAGVSQSPRYKVTKRGQDVALRCDPISGHVSLYWYRQALGQGPEFLTYFNYEAQQDKSGLPNDRFSAERPEGSISTLTIQRTEQRDSAMYRCASSRIPGLAGGLTGELFFGEGSRLTVL.

The genes are TRBV7-2 and TRBJ1-4; 9 nucleotides align to TRBD1. The CDR3 extends over 16 amino acids. J lost 5 bases, V lost 1 base, and 5 bases had no gene match. Germline CDR1 reads SGHTA; CDR2 reads FQGNSA. The CDR3 loop reads CASSLGGQGSNEKLFF. DNA for the CDR3: TGTGCCAGCAGCTTAGGGGGACAGGGATCGAATGAAAAACTGTTTTTT.

The chain employs TRBV7-9 and TRBJ1-1; tentative D call: TRBD1 (5 bases). Between the trimmed V and J ends, which lost 5 bases and 1 base, there was a span of 14 bases. CDR1 is SEHNR, CDR2 FQNEAQ, per germline (reference sequence). The CDR3 spans 15 residues. As DNA, the CDR3 is TGTGCCAGCAGCCCCCCCGGGGGACGGAACACTGAAGCTTTCTTT. Its protein product is CASSPPGGRNTEAFF.